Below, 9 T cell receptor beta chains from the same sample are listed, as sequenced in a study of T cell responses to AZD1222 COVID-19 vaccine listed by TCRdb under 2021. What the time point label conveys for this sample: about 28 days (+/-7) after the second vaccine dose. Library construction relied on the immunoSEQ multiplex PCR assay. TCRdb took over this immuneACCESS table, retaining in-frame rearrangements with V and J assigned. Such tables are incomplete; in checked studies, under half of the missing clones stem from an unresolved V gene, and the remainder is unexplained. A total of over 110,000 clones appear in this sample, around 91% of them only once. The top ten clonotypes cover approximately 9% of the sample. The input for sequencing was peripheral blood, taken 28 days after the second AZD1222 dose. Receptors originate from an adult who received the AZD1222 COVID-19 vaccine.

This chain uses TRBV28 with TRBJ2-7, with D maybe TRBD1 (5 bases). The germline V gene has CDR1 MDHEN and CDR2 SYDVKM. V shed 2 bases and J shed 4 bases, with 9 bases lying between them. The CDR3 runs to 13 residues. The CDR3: CASSLRSGYEQYV. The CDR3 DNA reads TGTGCCAGCAGTTTAAGGTCAGGGTACGAGCAGTACGTC.

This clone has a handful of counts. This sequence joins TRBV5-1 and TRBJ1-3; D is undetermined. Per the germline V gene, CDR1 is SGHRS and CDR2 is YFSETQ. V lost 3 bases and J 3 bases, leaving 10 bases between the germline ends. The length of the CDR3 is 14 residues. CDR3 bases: TGCGCCAGCAGCTCCGACGGTAGTGGAAACACCATATATTTT. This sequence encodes CASSSDGSGNTIYF.

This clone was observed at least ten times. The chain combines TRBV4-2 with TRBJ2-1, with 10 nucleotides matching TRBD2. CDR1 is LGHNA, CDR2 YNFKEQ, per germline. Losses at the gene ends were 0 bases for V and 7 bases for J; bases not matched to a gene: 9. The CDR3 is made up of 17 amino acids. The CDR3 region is CASSQEGASGGPNEQFF. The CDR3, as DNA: TGTGCCAGCAGCCAAGAAGGGGCTAGCGGGGGCCCTAATGAGCAGTTCTTC.

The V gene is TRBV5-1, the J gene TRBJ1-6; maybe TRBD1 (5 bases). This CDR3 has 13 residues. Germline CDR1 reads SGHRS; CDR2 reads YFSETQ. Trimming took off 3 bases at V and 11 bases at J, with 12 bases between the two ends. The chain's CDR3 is CASSSDSNAPLHF. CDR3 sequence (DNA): TGCGCCAGCAGCTCCGACAGCAACGCACCCCTCCACTTT.

In nucleotides, the CDR3 is TGCGCCAGCAGCAAGGACGGATTCGAGCAGTACTTC. Its translation: CASSKDGFEQYF. The rearrangement links TRBV5-1 to TRBJ2-7; D gene unclear. V gave up 4 bases and J gave up 6 bases, with 11 bases separating them. Per germline, CDR1 SGHRS and CDR2 YFSETQ. The CDR3 loop spans 12 amino acids.

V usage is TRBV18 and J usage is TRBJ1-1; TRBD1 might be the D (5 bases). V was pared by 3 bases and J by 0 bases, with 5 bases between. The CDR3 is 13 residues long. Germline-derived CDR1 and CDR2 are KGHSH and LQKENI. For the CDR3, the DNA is TGTGCCAGCTCACCGGACATGAACACTGAAGCTTTCTTT. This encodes CASSPDMNTEAFF.

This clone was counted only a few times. The CDR3 nucleotides read TGTGCCAGCAGTTTAAGGGGCGGGGGACCATACGAGCAGTACGTC. Its translation is CASSLRGGGPYEQYV. The chain combines TRBV27 with TRBJ2-7; 7 bases are shared with TRBD2. Unmatched junction bases numbered 8, after V lost 2 bases and J lost 4 bases. Germline CDR1 is MNHEY and CDR2 is SMNVEV (reference sequence). The CDR3 totals 15 residues.

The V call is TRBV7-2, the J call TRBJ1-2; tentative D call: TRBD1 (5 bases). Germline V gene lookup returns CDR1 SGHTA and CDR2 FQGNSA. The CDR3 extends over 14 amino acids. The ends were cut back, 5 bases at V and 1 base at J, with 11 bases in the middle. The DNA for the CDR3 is TGTGCCAGCAGCCCGGGACCAAGTAACTATGGCTACACCTTC. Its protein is CASSPGPSNYGYTF.

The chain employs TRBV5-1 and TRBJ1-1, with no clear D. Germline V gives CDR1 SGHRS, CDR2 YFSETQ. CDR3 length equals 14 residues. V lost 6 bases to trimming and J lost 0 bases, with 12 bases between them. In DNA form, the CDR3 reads TGCGCCAGCAAAACGATAGCTATGAACACTGAAGCTTTCTTT. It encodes CASKTIAMNTEAFF.